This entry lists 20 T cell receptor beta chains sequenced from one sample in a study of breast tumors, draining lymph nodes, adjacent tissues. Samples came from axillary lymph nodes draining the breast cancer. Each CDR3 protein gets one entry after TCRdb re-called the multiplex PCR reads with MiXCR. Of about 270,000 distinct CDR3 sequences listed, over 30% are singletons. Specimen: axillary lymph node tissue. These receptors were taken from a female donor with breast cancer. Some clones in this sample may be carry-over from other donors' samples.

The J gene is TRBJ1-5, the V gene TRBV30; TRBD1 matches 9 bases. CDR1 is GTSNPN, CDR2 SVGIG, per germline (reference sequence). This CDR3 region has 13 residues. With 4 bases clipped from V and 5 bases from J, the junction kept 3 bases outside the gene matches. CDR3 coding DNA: TGTGCCTGGAACAGGGGGCTCGATCAGCCCCAGCATTTT. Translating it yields CAWNRGLDQPQHF.

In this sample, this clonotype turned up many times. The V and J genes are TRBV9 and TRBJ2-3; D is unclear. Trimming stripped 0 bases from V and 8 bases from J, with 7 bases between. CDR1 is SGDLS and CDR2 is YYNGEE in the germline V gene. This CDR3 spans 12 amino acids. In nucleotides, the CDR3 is TGTGCCAGCAGCGTAGTGCAAGGTACGCAGTATTTT. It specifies CASSVVQGTQYF.

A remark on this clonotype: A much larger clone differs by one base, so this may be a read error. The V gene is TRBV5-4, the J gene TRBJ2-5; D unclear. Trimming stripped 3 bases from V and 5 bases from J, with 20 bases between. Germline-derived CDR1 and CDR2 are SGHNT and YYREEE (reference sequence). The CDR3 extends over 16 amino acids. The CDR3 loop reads CASSSNLDGFGETQYF. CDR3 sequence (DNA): TGTGCCAGCAGCTCGAACCTGGACGGCTTCGGGGAGACCCAGTACTTC.

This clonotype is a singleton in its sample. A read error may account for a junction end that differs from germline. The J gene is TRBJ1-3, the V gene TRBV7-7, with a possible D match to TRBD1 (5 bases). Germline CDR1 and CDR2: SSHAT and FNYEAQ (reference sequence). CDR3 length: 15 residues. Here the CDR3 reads CASSPGTGLGNTRYF. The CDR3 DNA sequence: TGTGCTAGCAGCCCCGGGACGGGGTTGGGAAACACCAGATATTTT.

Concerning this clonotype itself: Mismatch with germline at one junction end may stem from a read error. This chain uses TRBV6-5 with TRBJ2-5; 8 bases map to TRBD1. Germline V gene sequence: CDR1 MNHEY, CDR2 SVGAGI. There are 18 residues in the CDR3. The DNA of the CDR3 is TGTGCCAGCAGTCACTCGCCTTCCCGGACAGGGAGACAAGAGGCCCAGTACTTC. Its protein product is CASSHSPSRTGRQEAQYF.

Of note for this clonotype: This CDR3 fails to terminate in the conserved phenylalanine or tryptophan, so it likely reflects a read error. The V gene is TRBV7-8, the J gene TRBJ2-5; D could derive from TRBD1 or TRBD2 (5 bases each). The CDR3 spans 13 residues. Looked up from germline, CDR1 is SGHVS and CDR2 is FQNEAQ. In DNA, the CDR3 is TGTGCTAGCAGCTTGGGGGTCCAAGAGACCCAGTACCTC. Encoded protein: CASSLGVQETQYL.

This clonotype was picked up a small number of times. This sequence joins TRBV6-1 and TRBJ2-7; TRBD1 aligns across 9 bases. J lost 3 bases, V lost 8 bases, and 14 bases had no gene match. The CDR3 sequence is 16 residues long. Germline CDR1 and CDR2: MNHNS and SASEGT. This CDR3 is CASQLVSGQGNYEQYF. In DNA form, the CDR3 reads TGTGCCAGCCAGCTTGTTTCGGGACAGGGAAACTACGAGCAGTACTTC.

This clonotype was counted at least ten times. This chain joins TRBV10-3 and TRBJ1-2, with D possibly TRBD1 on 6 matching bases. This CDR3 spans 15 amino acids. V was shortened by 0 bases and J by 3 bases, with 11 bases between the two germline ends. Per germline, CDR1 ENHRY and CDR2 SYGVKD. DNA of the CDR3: TGTGCCATCAGTGAGTCGGACAGAGCCTACTATGGCTACACCTTC. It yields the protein CAISESDRAYYGYTF.

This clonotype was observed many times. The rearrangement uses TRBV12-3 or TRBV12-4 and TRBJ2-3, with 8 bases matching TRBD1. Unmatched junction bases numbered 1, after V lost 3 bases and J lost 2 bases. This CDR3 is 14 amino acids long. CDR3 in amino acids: CASSLQGATDTQYF. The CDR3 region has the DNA TGTGCCAGCAGTTTGCAGGGGGCCACAGATACGCAGTATTTT.

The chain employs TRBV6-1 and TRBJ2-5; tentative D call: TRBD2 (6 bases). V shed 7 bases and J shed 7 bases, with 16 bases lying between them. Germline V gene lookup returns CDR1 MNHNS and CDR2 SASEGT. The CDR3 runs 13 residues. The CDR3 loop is CASNYIGSGTQYF. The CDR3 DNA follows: TGTGCCAGCAATTACATAGGTAGCGGGACCCAGTACTTC.

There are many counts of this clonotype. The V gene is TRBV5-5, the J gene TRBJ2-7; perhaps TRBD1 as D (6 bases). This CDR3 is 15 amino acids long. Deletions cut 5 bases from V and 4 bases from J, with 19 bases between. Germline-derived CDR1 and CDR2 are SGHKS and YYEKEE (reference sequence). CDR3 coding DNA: TGTGCCAGCAGGCCAGGGGCCGCGGATCTTTACGAGCAGTACTTC. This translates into CASRPGAADLYEQYF.

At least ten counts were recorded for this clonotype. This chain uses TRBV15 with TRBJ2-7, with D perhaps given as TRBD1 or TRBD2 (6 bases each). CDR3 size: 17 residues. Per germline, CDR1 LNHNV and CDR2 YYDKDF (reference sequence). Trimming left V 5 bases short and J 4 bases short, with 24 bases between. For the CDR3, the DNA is TGTGCCACCAGCCCCCTTAGGAGGCAGGGGAGGACTTACGAGCAGTACTTC. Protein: CATSPLRRQGRTYEQYF.

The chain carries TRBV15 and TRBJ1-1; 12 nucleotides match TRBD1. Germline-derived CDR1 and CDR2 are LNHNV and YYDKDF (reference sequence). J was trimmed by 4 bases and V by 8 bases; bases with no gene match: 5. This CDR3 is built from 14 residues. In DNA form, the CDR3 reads TGTGCCACCGGAAGGGGACAGGGGGCCACTGAAGCTTTCTTT. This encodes CATGRGQGATEAFF.

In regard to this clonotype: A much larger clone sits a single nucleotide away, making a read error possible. The CDR3 region has the DNA TGTGCCGGCAGCTTGGCCGGAGGAATCAGCTCCTACGAGCAGTACTTC. This encodes CAGSLAGGISSYEQYF. The chain has TRBV5-4 and TRBJ2-7; the D gene is possibly TRBD2 (5 bases). This CDR3 spans 16 amino acids. Germline V gene sequence: CDR1 SGHNT, CDR2 YYREEE (reference sequence). The full variable domain, with the rest looked up from reference TRBV5-4 and TRBJ2-7, is ETGVTQSPTHLIKTRGQQVTLRCSSQSGHNTVSWYQQALGQGPQFIFQYYREEENGRGNFPPRFSGLQFPNYSSELNVNALELDDSALYLCAGSLAGGISSYEQYFGPGTRLTVT.

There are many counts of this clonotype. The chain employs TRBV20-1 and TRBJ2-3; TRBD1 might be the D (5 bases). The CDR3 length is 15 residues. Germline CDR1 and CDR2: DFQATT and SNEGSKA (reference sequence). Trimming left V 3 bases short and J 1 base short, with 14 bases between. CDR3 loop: CSASRLDSRTDTQYF. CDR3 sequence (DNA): TGCAGTGCTAGTCGGCTCGACAGCCGCACAGATACGCAGTATTTT.

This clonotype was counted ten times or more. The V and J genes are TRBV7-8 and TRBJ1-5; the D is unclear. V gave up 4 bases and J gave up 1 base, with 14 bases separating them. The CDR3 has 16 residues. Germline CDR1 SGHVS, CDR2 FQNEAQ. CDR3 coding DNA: TGTGCCAGCAGCTCCACCTTCGCCAGGAGCAATCAGCCCCAGCATTTT. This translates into CASSSTFARSNQPQHF.

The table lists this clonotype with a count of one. In DNA, the CDR3 is TGTGCCAGCAGCCGGACTAACTATGGCTACACCTTC. Its protein product is CASSRTNYGYTF. The V call is TRBV7-9, the J call TRBJ1-2; no reliable D call. The V gene's germline CDR1 is SEHNR and CDR2 FQNEAQ (reference sequence). Deletions cut 5 bases from V and 0 bases from J, with 4 bases between. This CDR3 has 12 amino acids.

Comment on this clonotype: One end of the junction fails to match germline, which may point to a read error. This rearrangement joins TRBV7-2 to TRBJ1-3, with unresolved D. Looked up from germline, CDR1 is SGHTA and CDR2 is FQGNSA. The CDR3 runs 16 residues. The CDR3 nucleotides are TGTGCCAGCAGCTTCCGATCACACCGCTCTGGAGACACCATGTATTTT. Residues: CASSFRSHRSGDTMYF.

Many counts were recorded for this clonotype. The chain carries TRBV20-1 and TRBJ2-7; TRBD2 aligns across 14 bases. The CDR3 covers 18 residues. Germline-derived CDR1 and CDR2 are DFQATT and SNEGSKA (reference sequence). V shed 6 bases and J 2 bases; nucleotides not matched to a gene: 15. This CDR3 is CSARRRGLAGDTTYEQYF. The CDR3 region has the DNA TGCAGTGCCAGACGAAGGGGACTAGCGGGAGACACGACCTACGAGCAGTACTTC.

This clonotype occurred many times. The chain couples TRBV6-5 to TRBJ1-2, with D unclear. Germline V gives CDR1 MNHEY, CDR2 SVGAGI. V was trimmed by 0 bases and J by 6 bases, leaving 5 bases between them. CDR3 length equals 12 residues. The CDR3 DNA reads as TGTGCCAGCAGTTACTCGGGGAATGGCTACACCTTC. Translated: CASSYSGNGYTF.